The subject of this entry is one T cell receptor (beta chain). The time point here: baseline, week 1 (first vaccination visit). Documented treatment: pre-vaccination baseline after standard-of-care therapy. The sample originates from a study of a mutant IDH1 vaccine in newly diagnosed glioma. From germline, CDR1 is SGHDT and CDR2 YYEEEE. Deletions cut 1 base from V and 4 bases from J, with 14 bases between. CDR3 length equals 16 residues. The protocol was immunoSEQ multiplex PCR, while the TCRdb copy is restricted to in-frame clones and leaves out a portion. This sample has tens of thousands of clones; roughly 90% occur once, and the top ten carry over 2%.

Material: PBMCs, obtained from a glioma patient treated with radiotherapy, temozolomide or both. The chain recombines TRBV5-6 with TRBJ2-2, with D possibly being TRBD2 (6 bases). This sequence originates from a man in his forties with glioma. CDR3 sequence reads: CASSLWRVGITGELFF. Written as DNA, the CDR3 is TGTGCCAGCAGCTTGTGGAGGGTAGGGATCACCGGGGAGCTGTTTTTT. Full variable domain (missing parts from reference TRBV5-6 and TRBJ2-2): DAGVTQSPTHLIKTRGQQVTLRCSPKSGHDTVSWYQQALGQGPQFIFQYYEEEERQRGNFPDRFSGHQFPNYSSELNVNALLLGDSALYLCASSLWRVGITGELFFGEGSRLTVL.